These 8 T cell receptor beta chains share one sample of origin, sequenced in a study of blood T cell repertoires in COVID-19. TCRdb keeps only in-frame clones here, not all; method: immunoSEQ multiplex PCR. The repertoire holds some 400,000 clones, with 80% to 90% as singletons. Sequencing was performed on PBMCs or T cells enriched from blood (not recorded which). These receptors all come from a man aged 25 to 40 who had recovered from COVID-19.

V is TRBV3-1 (or the pseudogene TRBV3-2) and J is TRBJ2-7; 8 positions agree with TRBD1. Germline CDR1 LGHDT, CDR2 YNNKEL (reference sequence). J was trimmed by 3 bases and V by 8 bases; bases with no gene match: 9. The CDR3 is 14 residues long. CDR3: CASGQGQANYEQYF. The CDR3 DNA reads as TGTGCCAGCGGACAGGGACAGGCTAACTACGAGCAGTACTTC.

The gene calls are TRBV27 and TRBJ2-7, with D maybe TRBD2 (6 bases). Per germline, CDR1 MNHEY and CDR2 SMNVEV (reference sequence). The germline V and J ends were trimmed by 3 bases and 7 bases, with 19 bases remaining between them. This CDR3 contains 15 residues. Here the CDR3 reads CASSFGASAAREQYF. CDR3 sequence (DNA): TGTGCCAGCAGTTTTGGGGCTAGCGCTGCTAGGGAGCAGTACTTC.

The chain links TRBV9 to TRBJ2-5, with 12 nucleotides matching TRBD2. The CDR3 contains 16 residues. Trimming at V came to 3 bases and at J to 4 bases, leaving 7 bases not matched to a gene. Germline V gene data show CDR1 as SGDLS and CDR2 as YYNGEE. CDR3 nucleotide sequence: TGTGCCAGCAGCGCACAGCCGGGACTAGCGGGAGAGACCCAGTACTTC. The encoded protein is CASSAQPGLAGETQYF. Combining the CDR3 with reference TRBV9 and TRBJ2-5 gives the whole variable domain DSGVTQTPKHLITATGQRVTLRCSPRSGDLSVYWYQQSLDQGLQFLIQYYNGEERAKGNILERFSAQQFPDLHSELNLSSLELGDSALYFCASSAQPGLAGETQYFGPGTRLLVL.

The sample holds one count of this clone. The genes are TRBV20-1 and TRBJ1-2, with 7 bases that match TRBD1. Trimming cost V 3 bases and J 4 bases; bases outside gene matches: 14. This CDR3 comprises 16 residues. In germline, CDR1 is DFQATT, CDR2 SNEGSKA (reference sequence). The CDR3 region has the DNA TGCAGTGCTAGTGAGTGGGCGGCAGGGGGAACCTATGGCTACACCTTC. The encoded protein is CSASEWAAGGTYGYTF.

The chain uses TRBV7-9 and TRBJ1-6, with D maybe TRBD1 (5 bases). The CDR3 runs 15 residues. The V and J ends lost 4 bases and 6 bases respectively, with 13 bases between them. The germline CDR1 and CDR2 sequences are SEHNR and FQNEAQ (reference sequence). CDR3 loop: CASSSQGIFNSPLHF. The CDR3 DNA reads TGTGCCAGCAGCTCTCAGGGAATTTTTAATTCACCCCTCCACTTT.

In the case of this clone: At the DNA level, this CDR3 is encoded by other sequences in the same sample as well. This rearrangement joins TRBV20-1 to TRBJ1-1, with D uncertain. In germline, CDR1 is DFQATT, CDR2 SNEGSKA (reference sequence). V lost 6 bases, J lost 5 bases, and 7 bases lay in between. The CDR3 runs to 10 residues. The CDR3 here is CSAADTEAFF. The CDR3 coding sequence is TGCAGTGCCGCAGATACTGAAGCTTTCTTT.

About this clone: The germline gene is not matched at one end of the junction; a read error may be the cause. The V gene is TRBV29-1, the J gene TRBJ2-1; TRBD2 agrees at 11 bases. The germline V gene encodes CDR1 SQVTM and CDR2 ANQGSEA. CDR3 size: 15 residues. The CDR3 DNA reads as TGCAGCGTTAAGACTAGCGGGGCCTCCCACAATGAGCAGTTCTTC. Translation gives CSVKTSGASHNEQFF.

J is TRBJ1-6 and V is TRBV10-3; a possible D gene is TRBD1 (6 bases). V lost 3 bases, J lost 3 bases, and 15 bases lay in between. The CDR3 is made up of 17 amino acids. Germline V gives CDR1 ENHRY, CDR2 SYGVKD. In DNA form, the CDR3 reads TGTGCCATCAGTGAAAGGGGCGAAGGGGGCTATAATTCACCCCTCCACTTT. This encodes CAISERGEGGYNSPLHF.